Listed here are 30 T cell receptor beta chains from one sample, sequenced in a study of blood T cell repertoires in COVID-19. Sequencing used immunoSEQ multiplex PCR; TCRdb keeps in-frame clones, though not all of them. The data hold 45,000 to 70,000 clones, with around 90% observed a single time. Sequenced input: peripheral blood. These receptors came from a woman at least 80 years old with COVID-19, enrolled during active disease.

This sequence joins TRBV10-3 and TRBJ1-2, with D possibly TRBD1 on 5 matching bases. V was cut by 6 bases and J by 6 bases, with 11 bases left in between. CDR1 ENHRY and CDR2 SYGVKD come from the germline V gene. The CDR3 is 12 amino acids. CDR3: CAIRPDSHGYTF. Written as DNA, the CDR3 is TGTGCCATCAGACCCGACAGTCATGGCTACACCTTC.

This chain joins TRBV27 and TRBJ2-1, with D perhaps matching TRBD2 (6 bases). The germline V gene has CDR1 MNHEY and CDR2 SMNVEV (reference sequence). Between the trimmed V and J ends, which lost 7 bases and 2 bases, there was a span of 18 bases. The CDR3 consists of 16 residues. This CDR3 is CASTDARGAPYNEQFF. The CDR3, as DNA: TGTGCCAGCACCGACGCCCGCGGGGCTCCCTACAATGAGCAGTTCTTC.

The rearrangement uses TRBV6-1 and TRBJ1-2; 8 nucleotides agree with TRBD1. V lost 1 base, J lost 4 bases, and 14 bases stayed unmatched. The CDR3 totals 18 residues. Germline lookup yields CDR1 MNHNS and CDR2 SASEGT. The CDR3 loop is CASSEEGVGQVTFYGYTF. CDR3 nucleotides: TGTGCCAGCAGTGAAGAGGGAGTGGGACAGGTTACTTTCTATGGCTACACCTTC.

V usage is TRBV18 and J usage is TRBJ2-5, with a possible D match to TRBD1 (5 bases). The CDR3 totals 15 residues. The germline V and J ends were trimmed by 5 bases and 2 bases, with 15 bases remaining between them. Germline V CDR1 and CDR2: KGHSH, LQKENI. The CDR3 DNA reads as TGTGCCAGCTCAACCCGACAGCTAACGCAAGAGACCCAGTACTTC. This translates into CASSTRQLTQETQYF.

The CDR3 coding sequence is TGTGCCAGCAGCTTAGCCGGTTCCTACGAGCAGTACTTC. Translation gives CASSLAGSYEQYF. The V gene is TRBV5-4, the J gene TRBJ2-7; D is uncertain. The CDR3 is 13 amino acids. Trimming pared 2 bases from V and 1 base from J, leaving 7 bases between. Germline V gene lookup returns CDR1 SGHNT and CDR2 YYREEE (reference sequence).

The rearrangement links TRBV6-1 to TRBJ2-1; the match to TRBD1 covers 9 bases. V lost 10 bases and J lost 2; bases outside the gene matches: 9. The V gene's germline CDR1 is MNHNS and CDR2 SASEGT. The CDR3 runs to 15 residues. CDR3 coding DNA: TGTGCCACACACCAGACAGGGGGTACCTACAATGAGCAGTTCTTC. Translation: CATHQTGGTYNEQFF.

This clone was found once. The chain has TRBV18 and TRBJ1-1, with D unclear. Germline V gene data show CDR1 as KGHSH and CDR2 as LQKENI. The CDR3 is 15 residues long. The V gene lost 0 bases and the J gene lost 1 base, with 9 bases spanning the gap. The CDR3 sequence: CASSPPSGWNTEAFF. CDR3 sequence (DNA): TGTGCCAGCTCACCACCGTCAGGCTGGAACACTGAAGCTTTCTTT.

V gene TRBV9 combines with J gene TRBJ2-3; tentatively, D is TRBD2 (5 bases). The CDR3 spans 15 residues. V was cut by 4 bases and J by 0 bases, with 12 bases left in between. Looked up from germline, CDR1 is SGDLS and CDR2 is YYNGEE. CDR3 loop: CASSLRTSSTDTQYF. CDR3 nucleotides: TGTGCCAGCAGCCTCCGGACTTCTAGCACAGATACGCAGTATTTT.

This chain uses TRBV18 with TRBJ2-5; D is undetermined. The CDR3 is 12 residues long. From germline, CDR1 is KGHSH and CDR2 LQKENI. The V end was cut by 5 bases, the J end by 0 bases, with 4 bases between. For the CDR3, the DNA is TGTGCCAGCTCAGCGTACCAAGAGACCCAGTACTTC. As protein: CASSAYQETQYF.

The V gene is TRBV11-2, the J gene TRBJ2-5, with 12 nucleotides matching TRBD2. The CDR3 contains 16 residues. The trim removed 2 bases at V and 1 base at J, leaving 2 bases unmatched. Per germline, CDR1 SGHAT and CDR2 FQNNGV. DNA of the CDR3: TGTGCCAGCAGCTTATCTAGCGGGGGGGTCCAAGAGACCCAGTACTTC. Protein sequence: CASSLSSGGVQETQYF.

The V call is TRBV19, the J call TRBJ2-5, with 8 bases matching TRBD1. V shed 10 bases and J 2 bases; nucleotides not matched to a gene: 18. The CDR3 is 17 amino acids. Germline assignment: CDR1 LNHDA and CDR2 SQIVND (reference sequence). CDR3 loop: CATSKTRRTGFQETQYF. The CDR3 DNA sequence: TGTGCCACCAGTAAGACCCGGAGGACAGGGTTTCAAGAGACCCAGTACTTC.

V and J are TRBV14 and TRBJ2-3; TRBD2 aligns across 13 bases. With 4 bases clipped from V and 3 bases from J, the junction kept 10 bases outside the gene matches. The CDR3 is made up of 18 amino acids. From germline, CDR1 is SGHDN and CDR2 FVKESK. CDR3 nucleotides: TGTGCCAGCAGCCGAACCCGCACTAGCGGGGGGGCAACAGATACGCAGTATTTT. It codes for CASSRTRTSGGATDTQYF. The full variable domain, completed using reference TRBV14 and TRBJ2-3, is EAGVTQFPSHSVIEKGQTVTLRCDPISGHDNLYWYRRVMGKEIKFLLHFVKESKQDESGMPNNRFLAERTGGTYSTLKVQPAELEDSGVYFCASSRTRTSGGATDTQYFGPGTRLTVL.

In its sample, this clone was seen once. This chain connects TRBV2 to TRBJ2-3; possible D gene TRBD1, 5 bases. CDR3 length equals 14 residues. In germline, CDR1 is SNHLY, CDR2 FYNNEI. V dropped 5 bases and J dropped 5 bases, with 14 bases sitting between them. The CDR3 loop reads CASSSRAPGDTQYF. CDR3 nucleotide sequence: TGTGCCAGCAGTAGCAGGGCCCCGGGAGATACGCAGTATTTT.

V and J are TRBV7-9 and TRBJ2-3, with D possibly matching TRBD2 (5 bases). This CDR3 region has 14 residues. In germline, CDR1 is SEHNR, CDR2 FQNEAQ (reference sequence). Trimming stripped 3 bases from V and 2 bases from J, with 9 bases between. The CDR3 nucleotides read TGTGCCAGCAGCTTGAGAGCGGACACAGATACGCAGTATTTT. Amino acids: CASSLRADTDTQYF.

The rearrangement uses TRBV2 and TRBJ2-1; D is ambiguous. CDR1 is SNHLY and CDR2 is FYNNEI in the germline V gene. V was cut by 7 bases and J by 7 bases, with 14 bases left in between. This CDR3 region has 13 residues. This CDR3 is CASKVYSQNEQFF. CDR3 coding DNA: TGTGCCAGCAAGGTCTACAGCCAGAATGAGCAGTTCTTC.

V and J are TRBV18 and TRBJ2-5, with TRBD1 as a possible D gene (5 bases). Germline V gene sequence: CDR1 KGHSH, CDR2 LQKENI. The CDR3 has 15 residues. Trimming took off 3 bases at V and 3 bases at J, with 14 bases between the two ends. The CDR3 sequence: CASSPQGGLEETQYF. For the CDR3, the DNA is TGTGCCAGCTCACCCCAGGGTGGATTGGAAGAGACCCAGTACTTC.

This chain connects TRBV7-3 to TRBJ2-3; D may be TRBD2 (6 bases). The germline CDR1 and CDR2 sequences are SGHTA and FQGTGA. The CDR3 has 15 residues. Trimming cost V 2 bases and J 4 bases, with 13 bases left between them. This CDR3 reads CASSLLFGGSDTQYF. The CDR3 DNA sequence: TGTGCCAGCAGCTTACTGTTTGGGGGGTCAGATACGCAGTATTTT. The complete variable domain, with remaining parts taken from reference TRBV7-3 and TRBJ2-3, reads GAGVSQTPSNKVTEKGKYVELRCDPISGHTALYWYRQSLGQGPEFLIYFQGTGAADDSGLPNDRFFAVRPEGSVSTLKIQRTERGDSAVYLCASSLLFGGSDTQYFGPGTRLTVL.

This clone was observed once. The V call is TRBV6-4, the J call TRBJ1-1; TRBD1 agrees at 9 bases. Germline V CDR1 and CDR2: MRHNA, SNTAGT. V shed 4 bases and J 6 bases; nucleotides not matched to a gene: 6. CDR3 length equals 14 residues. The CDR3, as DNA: TGTGCCAGCAGTGCCGGGACAGGGAGTCCTGAAGCTTTCTTT. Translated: CASSAGTGSPEAFF.

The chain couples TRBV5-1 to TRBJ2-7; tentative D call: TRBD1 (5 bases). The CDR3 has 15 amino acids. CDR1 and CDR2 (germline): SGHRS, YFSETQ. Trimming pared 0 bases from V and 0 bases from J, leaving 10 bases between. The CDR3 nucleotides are TGCGCCAGCAGCTTGGTGGCAGGGTTCTCCTACGAGCAGTACTTC. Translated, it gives CASSLVAGFSYEQYF. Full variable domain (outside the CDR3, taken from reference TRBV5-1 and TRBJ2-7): KAGVTQTPRYLIKTRGQQVTLSCSPISGHRSVSWYQQTPGQGLQFLFEYFSETQRNKGNFPGRFSGRQFSNSRSEMNVSTLELGDSALYLCASSLVAGFSYEQYFGPGTRLTVT.

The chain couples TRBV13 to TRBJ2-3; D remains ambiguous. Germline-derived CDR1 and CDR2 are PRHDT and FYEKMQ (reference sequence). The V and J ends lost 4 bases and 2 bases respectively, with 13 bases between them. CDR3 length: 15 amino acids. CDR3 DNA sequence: TGTGCCAGCAGCTCGGGTACGGGTGTCACAGATACGCAGTATTTT. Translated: CASSSGTGVTDTQYF.

The DNA for the CDR3 is TGTGCCAGCAGCCCCCCAGGAGGGACAGGGGGTATGGAGCAGTACTTC. This encodes CASSPPGGTGGMEQYF. This rearrangement joins TRBV21-1 to TRBJ2-7; TRBD1, the table's D call, lacks a check against the DNA. TRBV21-1 is reported as a pseudogene. CDR3 length equals 16 residues.

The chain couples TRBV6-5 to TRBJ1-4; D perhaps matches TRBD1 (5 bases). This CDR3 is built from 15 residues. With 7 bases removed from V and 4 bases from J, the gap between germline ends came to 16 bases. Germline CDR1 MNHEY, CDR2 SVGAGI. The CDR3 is CASTPRGGVNEKLFF. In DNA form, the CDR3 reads TGTGCCAGCACTCCCCGTGGGGGGGTTAATGAAAAACTGTTTTTT.

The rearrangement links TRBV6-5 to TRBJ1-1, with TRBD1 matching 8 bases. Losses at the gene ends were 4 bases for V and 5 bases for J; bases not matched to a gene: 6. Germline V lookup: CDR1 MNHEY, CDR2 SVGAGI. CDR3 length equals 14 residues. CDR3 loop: CASSLGQGSTEAFF. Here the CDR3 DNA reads TGTGCCAGCAGTTTAGGACAGGGTAGTACTGAAGCTTTCTTT.

In nucleotides, the CDR3 is TGTGCCAGTGGCCTCGGACAGGGGGGCTACACCTTC. Residues: CASGLGQGGYTF. The rearrangement uses TRBV19 and TRBJ1-2; TRBD1 matches at 9 bases. Losses at the gene ends were 8 bases for V and 8 bases for J; bases not matched to a gene: 6. CDR3 length: 12 amino acids. Per the germline V gene, CDR1 is LNHDA and CDR2 is SQIVND (reference sequence). The variable domain in full, with the rest retrieved from reference TRBV19 and TRBJ1-2, is DGGITQSPKYLFRKEGQNVTLSCEQNLNHDAMYWYRQDPGQGLRLIYYSQIVNDFQKGDIAEGYSVSREKKESFPLTVTSAQKNPTAFYLCASGLGQGGYTFGSGTRLTVV.

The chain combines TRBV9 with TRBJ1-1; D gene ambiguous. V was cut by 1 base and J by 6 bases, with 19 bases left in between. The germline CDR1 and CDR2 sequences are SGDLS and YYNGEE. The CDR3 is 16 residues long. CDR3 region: CASSVPGLPTIPEAFF. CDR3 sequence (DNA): TGTGCCAGCAGCGTACCGGGTCTCCCAACGATCCCTGAAGCTTTCTTT.

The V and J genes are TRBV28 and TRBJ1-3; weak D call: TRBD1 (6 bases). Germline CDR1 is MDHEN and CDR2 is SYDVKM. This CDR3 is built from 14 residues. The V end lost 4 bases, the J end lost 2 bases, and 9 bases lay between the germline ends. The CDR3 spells CASSSPGAGNTIYF. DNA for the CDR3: TGTGCCAGCAGTTCACCAGGGGCTGGAAACACCATATATTTT.

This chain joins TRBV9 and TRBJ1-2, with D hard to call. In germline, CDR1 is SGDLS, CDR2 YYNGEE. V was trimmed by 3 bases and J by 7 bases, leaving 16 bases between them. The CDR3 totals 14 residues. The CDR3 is CASSARLGYSGYTF. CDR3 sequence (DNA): TGTGCCAGCAGCGCACGCCTTGGGTACAGTGGCTACACCTTC.

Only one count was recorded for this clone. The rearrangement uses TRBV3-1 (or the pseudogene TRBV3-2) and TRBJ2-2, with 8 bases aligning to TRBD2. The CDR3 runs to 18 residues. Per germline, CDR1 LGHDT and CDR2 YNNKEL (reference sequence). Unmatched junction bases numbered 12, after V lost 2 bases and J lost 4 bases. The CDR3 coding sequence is TGTGCCAGCAGCCAACCCAGGAGCGGGGGTCGAGGCACCGGGGAGCTGTTTTTT. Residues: CASSQPRSGGRGTGELFF.

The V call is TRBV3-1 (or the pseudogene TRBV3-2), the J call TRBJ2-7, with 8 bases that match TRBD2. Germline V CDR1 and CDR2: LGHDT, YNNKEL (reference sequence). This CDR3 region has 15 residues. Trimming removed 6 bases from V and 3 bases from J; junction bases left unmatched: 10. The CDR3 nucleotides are TGTGCCAGCAGTCTCAGAGGAGCGGGGGACTACGAGCAGTACTTC. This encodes CASSLRGAGDYEQYF.

The CDR3 protein is CASQGTGANVLTF. Written as DNA, the CDR3 is TGTGCAAGCCAGGGGACTGGGGCCAACGTCCTGACTTTC. V usage is TRBV7-9 and J usage is TRBJ2-6, with a possible D match to TRBD1 (6 bases). CDR3 length: 13 amino acids. Germline-derived CDR1 and CDR2 are SEHNR and FQNEAQ (reference sequence).